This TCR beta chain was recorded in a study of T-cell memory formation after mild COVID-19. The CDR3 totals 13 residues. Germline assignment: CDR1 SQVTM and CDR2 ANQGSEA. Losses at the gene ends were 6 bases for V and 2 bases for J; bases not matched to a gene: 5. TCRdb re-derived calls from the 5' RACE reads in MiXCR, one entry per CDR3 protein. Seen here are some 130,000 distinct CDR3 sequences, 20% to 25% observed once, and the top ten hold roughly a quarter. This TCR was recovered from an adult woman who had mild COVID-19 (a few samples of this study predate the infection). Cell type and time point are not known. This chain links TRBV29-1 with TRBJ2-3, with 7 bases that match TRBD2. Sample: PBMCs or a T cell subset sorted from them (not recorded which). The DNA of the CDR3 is TGCAGCGTACCCGGGAGGCACACAGATACGCAGTATTTT. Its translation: CSVPGRHTDTQYF.